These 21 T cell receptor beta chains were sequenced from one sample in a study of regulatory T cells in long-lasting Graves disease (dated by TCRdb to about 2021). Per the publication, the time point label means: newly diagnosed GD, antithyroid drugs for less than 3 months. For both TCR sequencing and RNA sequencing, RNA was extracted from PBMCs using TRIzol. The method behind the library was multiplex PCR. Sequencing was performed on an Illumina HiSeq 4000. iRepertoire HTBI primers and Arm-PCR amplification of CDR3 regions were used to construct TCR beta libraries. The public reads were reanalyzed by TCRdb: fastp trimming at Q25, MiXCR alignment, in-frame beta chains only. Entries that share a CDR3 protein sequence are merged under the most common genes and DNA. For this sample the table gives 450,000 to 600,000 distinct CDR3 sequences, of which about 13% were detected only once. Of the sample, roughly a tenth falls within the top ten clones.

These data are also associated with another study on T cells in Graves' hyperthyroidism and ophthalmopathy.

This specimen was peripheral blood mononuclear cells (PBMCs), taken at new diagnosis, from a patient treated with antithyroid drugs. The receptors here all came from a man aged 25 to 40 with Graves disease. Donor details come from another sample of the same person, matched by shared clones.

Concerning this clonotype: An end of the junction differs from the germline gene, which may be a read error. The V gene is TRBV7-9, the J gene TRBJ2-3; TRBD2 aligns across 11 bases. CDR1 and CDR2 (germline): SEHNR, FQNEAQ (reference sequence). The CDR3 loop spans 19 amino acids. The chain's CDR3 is CASSPDAGLAGFRTNTQYF. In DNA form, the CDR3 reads TGTGCCAGCAGCCCTGACGCTGGACTAGCGGGTTTTCGCACAAATACGCAGTATTTT.

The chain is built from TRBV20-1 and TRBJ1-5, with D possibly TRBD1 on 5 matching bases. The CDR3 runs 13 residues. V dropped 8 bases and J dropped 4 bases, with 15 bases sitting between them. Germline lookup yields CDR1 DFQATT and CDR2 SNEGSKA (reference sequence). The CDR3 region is CSHRGVGNQPQHF. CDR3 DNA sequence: TGCAGTCATAGAGGGGTGGGAAATCAGCCCCAGCATTTT.

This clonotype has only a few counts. This chain's CDR3 is CSAADRLGAKNIQYF. In DNA, the CDR3 is TGCAGTGCTGCGGACAGACTTGGAGCCAAAAACATTCAGTACTTC. The gene calls are TRBV20-1 and TRBJ2-4, with D possibly TRBD1 on 6 matching bases. CDR1 DFQATT and CDR2 SNEGSKA come from the germline V gene (reference sequence). CDR3 length: 15 residues. V was trimmed by 5 bases and J by 0 bases, leaving 14 bases between them.

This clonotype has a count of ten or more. CDR3 sequence: CASGVGGTYEQYF. CDR3 nucleotides: TGTGCTAGTGGCGTCGGTGGGACCTACGAGCAGTACTTC. This chain uses TRBV12-5 with TRBJ2-7, with D uncertain. Trimming took off 6 bases at V and 2 bases at J, with 11 bases between the two ends. The CDR3 loop spans 13 amino acids. Germline V gene lookup returns CDR1 LGHNT and CDR2 FRNRAP. Full variable domain (remainder filled in from reference TRBV12-5 and TRBJ2-7): DARVTQTPRHKVTEMGQEVTMRCQPILGHNTVFWYRQTMMQGLELLAYFRNRAPLDDSGMPKDRFSAEMPDATLATLKIQPSEPRDSAVYFCASGVGGTYEQYFGPGTRLTVT.

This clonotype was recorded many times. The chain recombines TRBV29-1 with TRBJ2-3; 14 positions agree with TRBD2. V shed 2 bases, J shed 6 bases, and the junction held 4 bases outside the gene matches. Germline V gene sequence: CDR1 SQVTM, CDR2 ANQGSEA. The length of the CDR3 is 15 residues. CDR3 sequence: CSVEPGTSGSDTQYF. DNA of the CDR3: TGCAGCGTTGAACCCGGGACTAGCGGGAGTGATACGCAGTATTTT.

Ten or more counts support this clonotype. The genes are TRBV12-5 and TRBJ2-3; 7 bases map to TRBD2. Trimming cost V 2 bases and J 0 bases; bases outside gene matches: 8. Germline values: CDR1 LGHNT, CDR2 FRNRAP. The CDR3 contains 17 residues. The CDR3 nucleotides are TGTGCTAGTGGTTTGTCGCCTAGCGGAGTTAGCACAGATACGCAGTATTTT. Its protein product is CASGLSPSGVSTDTQYF.

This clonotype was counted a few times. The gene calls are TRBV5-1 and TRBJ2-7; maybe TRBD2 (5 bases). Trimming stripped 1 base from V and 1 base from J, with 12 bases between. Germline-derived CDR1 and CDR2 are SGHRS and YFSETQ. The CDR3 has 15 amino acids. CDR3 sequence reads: CASSLLPGISYEQYF. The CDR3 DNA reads TGCGCCAGCAGCTTGTTGCCGGGAATATCCTACGAGCAGTACTTC.

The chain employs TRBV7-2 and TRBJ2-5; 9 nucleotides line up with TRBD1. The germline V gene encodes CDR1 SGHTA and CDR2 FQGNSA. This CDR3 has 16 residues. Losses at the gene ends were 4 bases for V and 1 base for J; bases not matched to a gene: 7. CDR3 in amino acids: CASSSWRDRVQETQYF. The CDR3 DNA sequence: TGTGCCAGCAGCTCTTGGAGGGACAGGGTCCAAGAGACCCAGTACTTC.

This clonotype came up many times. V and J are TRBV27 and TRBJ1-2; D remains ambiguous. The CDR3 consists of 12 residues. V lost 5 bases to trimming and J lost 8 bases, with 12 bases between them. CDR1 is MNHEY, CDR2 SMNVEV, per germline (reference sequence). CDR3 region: CASSRRVGGYTF. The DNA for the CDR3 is TGTGCCAGCAGTAGACGGGTGGGAGGCTACACCTTC.

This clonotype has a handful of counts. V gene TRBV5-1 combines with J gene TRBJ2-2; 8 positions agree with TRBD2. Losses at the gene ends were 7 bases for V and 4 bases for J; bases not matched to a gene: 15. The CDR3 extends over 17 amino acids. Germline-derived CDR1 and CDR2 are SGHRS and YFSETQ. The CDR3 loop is CASSRAGLEARTGELFF. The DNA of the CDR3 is TGCGCCAGCTCAAGGGCGGGACTAGAGGCGCGCACCGGGGAGCTGTTTTTT.

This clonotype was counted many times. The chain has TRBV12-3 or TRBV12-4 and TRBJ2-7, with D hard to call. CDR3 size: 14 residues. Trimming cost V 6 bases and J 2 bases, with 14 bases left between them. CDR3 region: CASSPFASAYEQYF. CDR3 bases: TGTGCCAGCAGCCCCTTTGCATCCGCCTACGAGCAGTACTTC.

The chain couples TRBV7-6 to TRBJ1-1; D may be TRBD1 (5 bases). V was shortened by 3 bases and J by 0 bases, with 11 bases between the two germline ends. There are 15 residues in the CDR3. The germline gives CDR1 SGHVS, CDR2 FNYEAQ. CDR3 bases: TGTGCCAGCAGCTTCTCCGGGACGGTGAACACTGAAGCTTTCTTT. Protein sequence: CASSFSGTVNTEAFF.

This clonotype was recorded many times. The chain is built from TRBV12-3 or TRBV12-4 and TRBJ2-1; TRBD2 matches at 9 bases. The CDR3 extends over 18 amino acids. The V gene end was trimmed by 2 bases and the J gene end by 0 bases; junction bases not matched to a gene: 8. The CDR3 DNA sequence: TGTGCCAGCAGTTTAAGTCTAGCGGGATCGAGCTCCTACAATGAGCAGTTCTTC. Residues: CASSLSLAGSSSYNEQFF.

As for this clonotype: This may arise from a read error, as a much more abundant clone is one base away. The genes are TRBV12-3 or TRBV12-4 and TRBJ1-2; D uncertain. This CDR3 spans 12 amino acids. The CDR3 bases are TGTGCCAGCAGGGGAGGACGCTATGGCCACACCTTC. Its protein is CASRGGRYGHTF.

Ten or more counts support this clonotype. The CDR3 bases are TGTGCCAGCAGTTTCCTTAGGGGGAACTATGGCTACACCTTC. Encoded protein: CASSFLRGNYGYTF. The chain has TRBV12-3 or TRBV12-4 and TRBJ1-2; maybe TRBD1 (6 bases). V shed 3 bases and J shed 2 bases, with 10 bases lying between them. This CDR3 region has 14 residues.

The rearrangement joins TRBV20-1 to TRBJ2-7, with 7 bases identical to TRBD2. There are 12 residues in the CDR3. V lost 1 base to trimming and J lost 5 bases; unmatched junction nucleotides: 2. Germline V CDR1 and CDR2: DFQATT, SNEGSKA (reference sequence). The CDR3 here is CSARVRGDEQYF. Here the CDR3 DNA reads TGCAGTGCTAGAGTTCGGGGGGACGAGCAGTACTTC.

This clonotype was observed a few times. In DNA form, the CDR3 reads TGCGCCAGCAGCTTGGACAGGGGGCACTATGGCTACACCTTC. Its translation: CASSLDRGHYGYTF. The chain uses TRBV5-1 and TRBJ1-2, with 9 bases lining up with TRBD1. After removal of 0 bases from V and 3 bases from J, the junction contained 0 bases not matched to a gene. Germline V gives CDR1 SGHRS, CDR2 YFSETQ. The CDR3 has 14 residues.

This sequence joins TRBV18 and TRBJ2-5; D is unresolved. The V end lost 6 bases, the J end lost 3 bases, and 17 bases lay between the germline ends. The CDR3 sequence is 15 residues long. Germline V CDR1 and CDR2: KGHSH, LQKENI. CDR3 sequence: CASSPARLQEETQYF. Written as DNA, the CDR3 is TGTGCCAGCTCTCCCGCGCGGTTGCAAGAAGAGACCCAGTACTTC.

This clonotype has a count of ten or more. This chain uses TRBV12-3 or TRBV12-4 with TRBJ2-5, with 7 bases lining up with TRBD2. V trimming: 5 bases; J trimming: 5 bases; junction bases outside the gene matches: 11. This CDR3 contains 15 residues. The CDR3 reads CASSGGVVGRETQYF. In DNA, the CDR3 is TGTGCCAGCAGTGGGGGGGTTGTAGGTCGGGAGACCCAGTACTTC.

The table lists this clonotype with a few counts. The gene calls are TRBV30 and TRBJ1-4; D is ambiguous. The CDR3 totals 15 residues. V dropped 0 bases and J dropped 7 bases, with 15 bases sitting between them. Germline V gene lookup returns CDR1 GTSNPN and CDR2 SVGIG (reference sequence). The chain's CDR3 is CAWSVTMRMAEKLFF. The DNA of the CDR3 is TGTGCCTGGAGTGTAACAATGCGTATGGCTGAAAAACTGTTTTTT.

In nucleotides, the CDR3 is TGCAGCGTCCTGACTAGCGGTGAAGAGACCCAGTACTTC. This gives the protein CSVLTSGEETQYF. V is TRBV29-1 and J is TRBJ2-5; 9 bases align to TRBD2. The ends lost 6 bases at V and 3 bases at J; junction bases unmatched: 5. Germline lookup yields CDR1 SQVTM and CDR2 ANQGSEA. There are 13 residues in the CDR3.